The source of this T cell receptor beta chain is a study of cytomegalovirus exposure and HLA in healthy donors. Study as a whole: Around 180 million T cells yielded 117 million unique TCR beta sequences, as an earlier analysis found.

With 60 Vbeta and 13 Jbeta primers, the PCR was carried out. Profiled with immunoSEQ multiplex PCR; TCRdb holds only in-frame clones, not every one. The sample has over 120,000 clones, and its top ten clones hold about 0.96%. This clonotype was sampled from a male donor in good health and CMV-seronegative. Sequenced sample: PBMCs.

In nucleotides, the CDR3 is TGTGCCAGCAGCACGAACAGGGTTCCTGCCAAAAGTAAGAATGGCTACACCTTC. Translated, it gives CASSTNRVPAKSKNGYTF. The gene calls are TRBV7-8 and TRBJ1-2; D perhaps matches TRBD1 (6 bases). Germline CDR1 and CDR2: SGHVS and FQNEAQ. Trimming took off 5 bases at V and 6 bases at J, with 28 bases between the two ends. The CDR3 covers 18 residues.